The TCR beta chain described here comes from a study of T cells after yellow fever vaccination. General study findings and limits: Researchers report a weaker secondary response that nonetheless peaked faster, day 5 versus 15. A large majority of primary-vaccination clones showed up again after the booster (roughly 96% CD4, 88% CD8).

By 5'RACE template switching, TCR cDNA was produced, with a universal primer site and UMIs added in the process. From the 5' RACE reads, TCRdb called clonotypes with MiXCR, one entry per CDR3 protein. The table has some 420,000 distinct CDR3 sequences, around a sixth seen once. As concerns this clonotype: Antigen: not known.

There are 13 residues in the CDR3. The V end lost 0 bases, the J end lost 9 bases, and 10 bases lay between the germline ends. Germline lookup yields CDR1 SGHRS and CDR2 YFSETQ. The sequencing here drew on PBMCs, taken before the yellow fever booster vaccination. The chain combines TRBV5-1 with TRBJ2-1; D is ambiguous. The receptor was isolated from a man in his late teens or twenties who received the YFV17D yellow fever vaccine. The CDR3 reads CASSLVSSGEQFF. CDR3 sequence (DNA): TGCGCCAGCAGCTTGGTCTCATCGGGTGAGCAGTTCTTC.